These 27 T cell receptor beta chains share one sample of origin, sequenced in a study of T cell responses to AZD1222 COVID-19 vaccine. The data were produced by immunoSEQ multiplex PCR, yet TCRdb's version contains in-frame clones alone and is incomplete. Counted here are about 48,000 clones, about 86% occurring once; the ten biggest clones make up 5.5% to 8%. The source was peripheral blood, collected 28 days after the second AZD1222 dose. The receptors come from an adult who received the AZD1222 COVID-19 vaccine.

The CDR3 sequence: CASSRRPGTGSTDTQYF. Written as DNA, the CDR3 is TGTGCCAGCAGCCGCCGGCCCGGGACAGGAAGCACAGATACGCAGTATTTT. The V call is TRBV14, the J call TRBJ2-3; TRBD1 agrees at 8 bases. Germline assignment: CDR1 SGHDN and CDR2 FVKESK. The CDR3 is made up of 17 amino acids. The V and J ends lost 4 bases and 0 bases, in that order; junction bases with no gene match: 9.

V is TRBV7-9 and J is TRBJ2-3; possible D gene TRBD2, 6 bases. The V end lost 5 bases, the J end lost 2 bases, and 17 bases lay between the germline ends. Germline V gives CDR1 SEHNR, CDR2 FQNEAQ (reference sequence). The CDR3 spans 16 residues. This chain's CDR3 is CASSAPTSTITDTQYF. As DNA, the CDR3 is TGTGCCAGCAGCGCACCGACTAGTACTATCACAGATACGCAGTATTTT.

The chain uses TRBV15 and TRBJ2-1; D possibly corresponds to TRBD1 (6 bases). V was clipped by 0 bases and J by 0 bases, with 12 bases between them. Germline CDR1 LNHNV, CDR2 YYDKDF (reference sequence). The CDR3 spans 17 residues. In DNA form, the CDR3 reads TGTGCCACCAGCAGAGATCTAGGGGGTGGCTCCTACAATGAGCAGTTCTTC. It yields the protein CATSRDLGGGSYNEQFF.

V gene TRBV7-2 combines with J gene TRBJ2-3, with TRBD2 matching 12 bases. Germline assignment: CDR1 SGHTA and CDR2 FQGNSA. The V segment lost 4 bases and the J segment 5 bases; nucleotides outside the gene matches: 7. The CDR3 contains 16 residues. CDR3: CASSSSPGLAGDTQYF. The DNA of the CDR3 is TGTGCCAGCAGCTCCTCACCGGGACTAGCGGGAGATACGCAGTATTTT.

The chain is built from TRBV7-2 and TRBJ2-3; 8 nucleotides agree with TRBD1. The V gene's germline CDR1 is SGHTA and CDR2 FQGNSA. The CDR3 spans 15 residues. Germline trimming cut 1 base from V and 5 bases from J; bases unmatched to any gene: 5. This chain's CDR3 is CASSLGSGGRDTQYF. CDR3 sequence (DNA): TGTGCCAGCAGCTTAGGGTCAGGGGGCAGAGATACGCAGTATTTT.

This clone is a singleton in its sample. The chain recombines TRBV21-1 with TRBJ2-4. TRBV21-1 is listed as a pseudogene. The CDR3 totals 19 residues. The CDR3 bases are TGTGCCAGCAGCAAAGATCCGGGACCCCCCGGACTAGCCAAAAACATTCAGTACTTC. Amino acid sequence: CASSKDPGPPGLAKNIQYF.

This chain links TRBV9 with TRBJ2-5, with 9 nucleotides matching TRBD1. The CDR3 is 16 residues long. CDR1 is SGDLS and CDR2 is YYNGEE in the germline V gene. V was clipped by 2 bases and J by 4 bases; unmatched bases: 9. CDR3 residues: CASSVGQGYGGETQYF. In nucleotides, the CDR3 is TGTGCCAGCAGCGTCGGACAGGGGTATGGTGGAGAGACCCAGTACTTC.

This clone was seen a single time. The chain couples TRBV12-5 to TRBJ1-3; D is unclear. The CDR3 runs to 13 residues. CDR1 LGHNT and CDR2 FRNRAP come from the germline V gene. Trimming took off 1 base at V and 1 base at J, with 2 bases between the two ends. Here the CDR3 DNA reads TGTGCTAGTGGTTTGGGGTCTGGAAACACCATATATTTT. It specifies CASGLGSGNTIYF.

This clone was seen a single time. The chain couples TRBV5-1 to TRBJ1-6, with D perhaps TRBD1 (6 bases). Trimming cost V 0 bases and J 9 bases, with 16 bases left between them. In germline, CDR1 is SGHRS, CDR2 YFSETQ. The CDR3 contains 16 residues. CDR3 sequence reads: CASSLAGDPRVSPLHF. The CDR3 nucleotides read TGCGCCAGCAGCTTGGCAGGGGACCCCCGAGTTTCACCCCTCCACTTT.

In DNA, the CDR3 is TGTGCCAGCAGCTATACGATTGGCGGCGGAAACACAGATACGCAGTATTTT. Translated, it gives CASSYTIGGGNTDTQYF. The V and J genes are TRBV7-9 and TRBJ2-3; the D is unclear. This CDR3 has 17 amino acids. From germline, CDR1 is SEHNR and CDR2 FQNEAQ (reference sequence). Trimming pared 4 bases from V and 2 bases from J, leaving 19 bases between.

This rearrangement joins TRBV28 to TRBJ2-6; D gene uncertain. V was trimmed by 4 bases and J by 1 base, leaving 14 bases between them. The germline V gene encodes CDR1 MDHEN and CDR2 SYDVKM. The CDR3 sequence is 17 residues long. The CDR3 DNA is TGTGCCAGCAGTTCCAACCGCCGGAGTTCTGGGGCCAACGTCCTGACTTTC. Its protein is CASSSNRRSSGANVLTF.

The chain uses TRBV5-6 and TRBJ2-3; 9 bases line up with TRBD2. The CDR3 sequence is 18 residues long. The J segment lost 5 bases and the V segment lost 4 bases, leaving 17 bases of the junction unmatched. Germline values: CDR1 SGHDT, CDR2 YYEEEE. CDR3 residues: CASSPVGAGGGSGDTQYF. The CDR3 region has the DNA TGTGCCAGCAGCCCCGTGGGAGCGGGAGGTGGTTCGGGAGATACGCAGTATTTT.

V usage is TRBV19 and J usage is TRBJ2-2; D is possibly TRBD2 (6 bases). V lost 7 bases, J lost 3 bases, and 15 bases lay in between. CDR1 LNHDA and CDR2 SQIVND come from the germline V gene (reference sequence). The CDR3 covers 15 residues. The CDR3 protein is CASISSGWDTGELFF. CDR3 DNA sequence: TGTGCCAGTATCAGCAGCGGGTGGGACACCGGGGAGCTGTTTTTT. Complete variable domain (other parts from reference TRBV19 and TRBJ2-2): DGGITQSPKYLFRKEGQNVTLSCEQNLNHDAMYWYRQDPGQGLRLIYYSQIVNDFQKGDIAEGYSVSREKKESFPLTVTSAQKNPTAFYLCASISSGWDTGELFFGEGSRLTVL.

The chain links TRBV5-3 to TRBJ1-2; D ambiguous. TRBV5-3 is reported as an ORF; its role is uncertain. The CDR3 loop spans 11 amino acids. Trimming took off 2 bases at V and 6 bases at J, with 5 bases between the two ends. DNA of the CDR3: TGTGCCAGAAGCTTCGGGGATGGCTACACCTTC. It yields the protein CARSFGDGYTF.

The rearrangement uses TRBV4-1 and TRBJ2-5; the match to TRBD1 covers 12 bases. Germline V gene data show CDR1 as MGHRA and CDR2 as YSYEKL. After removal of 1 base from V and 5 bases from J, the junction contained 5 bases not matched to a gene. The CDR3 runs 16 residues. CDR3 nucleotides: TGCGCCAGCAGCCAAGGGGACAGGGGGCCAGGGGAGACCCAGTACTTC. It encodes CASSQGDRGPGETQYF.

This clone was recorded once. This sequence joins TRBV3-1 (or the pseudogene TRBV3-2) and TRBJ1-1; D possibly corresponds to TRBD1 (6 bases). Trimming cost V 0 bases and J 5 bases, with 13 bases left between them. Germline loops: CDR1 LGHDT, CDR2 YNNKEL (reference sequence). This CDR3 contains 15 residues. The CDR3 DNA reads as TGTGCCAGCAGCCAAGATCGCGGCAGGGGTACTGAAGCTTTCTTT. This codes for CASSQDRGRGTEAFF.

The V and J genes are TRBV4-1 and TRBJ2-2; 7 bases agree with TRBD2. CDR1 is MGHRA and CDR2 is YSYEKL in the germline V gene. The CDR3 length is 15 residues. With V trimmed by 7 bases and J by 5 bases, 10 bases remained unmatched. The CDR3 spells CASTLWPAGTGELFF. CDR3 sequence (DNA): TGCGCCAGCACCCTCTGGCCAGCGGGGACCGGGGAGCTGTTTTTT.

This chain joins TRBV9 and TRBJ2-3; the match to TRBD2 covers 8 bases. The CDR3 spans 17 residues. Germline CDR1 is SGDLS and CDR2 is YYNGEE. V lost 0 bases to trimming and J lost 2 bases; unmatched junction nucleotides: 8. CDR3 sequence (DNA): TGTGCCAGCAGCGTAGGAGTCAAGCGGGAGACCACAGATACGCAGTATTTT. This sequence encodes CASSVGVKRETTDTQYF.

The rearrangement links TRBV5-1 to TRBJ2-7; the D gene is possibly TRBD1 (6 bases). Deletions cut 1 base from V and 6 bases from J, with 14 bases between. Germline CDR1 SGHRS, CDR2 YFSETQ. This CDR3 spans 14 amino acids. DNA of the CDR3: TGCGCCAGCAGCTTGACGGCAGGGGTCATCGAGCAGTACTTC. Translating gives CASSLTAGVIEQYF.

The chain links TRBV7-9 to TRBJ1-1, with D perhaps TRBD1 (5 bases). The CDR3 has 14 residues. Germline CDR1 SEHNR, CDR2 FQNEAQ (reference sequence). V lost 6 bases to trimming and J lost 0 bases, with 11 bases between them. The chain's CDR3 is CASRSTAMNTEAFF. The CDR3 DNA reads as TGTGCCAGCAGGTCGACAGCTATGAACACTGAAGCTTTCTTT.

The chain carries TRBV13 and TRBJ2-3, with D maybe TRBD2 (6 bases). The CDR3 runs to 16 residues. Germline V gene sequence: CDR1 PRHDT, CDR2 FYEKMQ (reference sequence). V lost 5 bases, J lost 0 bases, and 15 bases lay in between. This CDR3 reads CASSPAGRTSTDTQYF. Written as DNA, the CDR3 is TGTGCCAGCAGCCCCGCGGGACGGACTAGCACAGATACGCAGTATTTT.

In DNA, the CDR3 is TGTGCCAGTAGTATAAATCGGGAGAATGAGCAGTTCTTC. This encodes CASSINRENEQFF. The chain joins TRBV19 to TRBJ2-1; TRBD2 might be the D (6 bases). The germline CDR1 and CDR2 sequences are LNHDA and SQIVND (reference sequence). The CDR3 has 13 residues. Trimming removed 2 bases at V and 7 bases at J, with 9 bases between.

This clone was seen a handful of times. The V and J genes are TRBV9 and TRBJ2-7; 12 nucleotides match TRBD1. With 3 bases clipped from V and 5 bases from J, the junction kept 3 bases outside the gene matches. The CDR3 contains 14 residues. CDR1 SGDLS and CDR2 YYNGEE come from the germline V gene. CDR3 DNA: TGTGCCAGCAGCGGTGGGACAGGGGGCGACGAGCAGTACTTC. This codes for CASSGGTGGDEQYF.

This chain uses TRBV4-3 with TRBJ2-3, with 8 bases fitting TRBD2. The germline CDR1 and CDR2 sequences are LGHNA and YSLEER. The ends lost 0 bases at V and 6 bases at J; junction bases unmatched: 11. The CDR3 totals 17 residues. The CDR3 DNA is TGCGCCAGCAGCCAAGATCCAGCGGGAGTGAGGAGGGATACGCAGTATTTT. This codes for CASSQDPAGVRRDTQYF.

V and J are TRBV28 and TRBJ2-7, with D perhaps matching TRBD2 (6 bases). V dropped 5 bases and J dropped 3 bases, with 20 bases sitting between them. The germline CDR1 and CDR2 sequences are MDHEN and SYDVKM. This CDR3 region has 16 residues. The CDR3 DNA sequence: TGTGCCAGCAGTCCCGGGGGAGCGGGCAGTTTCTACGAGCAGTACTTC. It specifies CASSPGGAGSFYEQYF.

The chain carries TRBV7-6 and TRBJ2-3; TRBD2 agrees at 8 bases. Per germline, CDR1 SGHVS and CDR2 FNYEAQ. V was clipped by 2 bases and J by 6 bases; unmatched bases: 7. The CDR3 sequence is 15 residues long. The CDR3 region has the DNA TGTGCCAGCAGCTTATACGGGAGGGCCGGGGATACGCAGTATTTT. Encoded protein: CASSLYGRAGDTQYF.

The V call is TRBV19, the J call TRBJ1-1; TRBD1 might be the D (6 bases). Trimming stripped 4 bases from V and 6 bases from J, with 18 bases between. The CDR3 has 15 amino acids. Per the germline V gene, CDR1 is LNHDA and CDR2 is SQIVND (reference sequence). The CDR3 DNA sequence: TGTGCCAGTAGTACCACCGGGGGGGCGTTGGCTGAAGCTTTCTTT. The encoded protein is CASSTTGGALAEAFF.